The TCR beta chain described here comes from a study of T cells after yellow fever vaccination (dated by TCRdb to the late 2010s). With regard to the full study: Libraries from fractions with low cell numbers were prepared with the SMART-Seq v4 Ultra Low Input RNA kit. Bulk PBMC replicates and cell subsets were isolated from blood drawn at multiple timepoints before and after both primary and secondary immunization. Bulk TCR alpha and beta repertoires were sequenced longitudinally to track T-cell clones before and after primary and booster YFV17D yellow fever vaccination. The cohort comprised two healthy male donors, one aged 18 to 30 and one aged 30 to 39 years. What the study reported, not specific to this receptor: Compared with the primary T-cell response, the secondary T-cell response was weaker but faster, peaking on day 5 rather than day 15. A small share of clonotypes occurred in both CD4 and CD8 compartments, likely arising from convergent recombination. FACS-sorted repertoires could contain abundant contaminating clonotypes from the bulk population, so computational filtering was required. Because only two donors were included in the study, the extent to which the findings can be generalized is limited. After the booster, most clones that had expanded after primary vaccination were detected again (over 95% of CD4 and roughly 86% of CD8), suggesting broad maintenance of memory.

From a lookup of the germline V gene (reference sequence), CDR1 and CDR2 are SEHNR and FQNEAQ. Inclusive of the bounding cysteine and phenylalanine, the CDR3 is 14 residues long. CDR3 DNA only is kept here, 42 bases in frame from base 1. As regards this clonotype: Its target antigen remains unknown. At one end the junction does not follow the germline gene, possibly because of a read error.

TCRdb shows the sequencer as Illumina NovaSeq 6000. TCR cDNA was synthesized by 5'RACE template switching, through which a universal primer site and unique molecular identifiers were introduced. Priming for cDNA synthesis came from both the TCR alpha and TCR beta constant segments. Libraries were amplified in two PCR steps, with sample barcodes and sequencing adapters added in the second step. Sequencing of libraries was done on Illumina HiSeq 2500 (2x100 bp) or NovaSeq (2x150 bp). Per the original workflow: MIGEC was used to demultiplex reads and collapse the reads into UMI consensus sequences, and MiXCR was used for V(D)J alignment. Vaccine-responding clonotypes were identified with edgeR using replicate PBMC samples, with FDR below 0.01 and a log2 fold change above 5 up to day 15 being required. Each bulk clonotype was labeled CD4 or CD8 based on which sequenced repertoire, CD4 or CD8, contained the clonotype at higher abundance. TCRdb reprocessed the public reads (quality trimming at Q25 with fastp, clone calling with MiXCR) and kept in-frame beta chains. Entries that share a CDR3 protein sequence are merged under the most common genes and DNA. These V and J calls rely on TCRdb rather than the paper's analysis. The sample yields about 350,000 distinct CDR3 sequences; around 12% were counted once. The top ten constitute approximately 3.4% of the sample.

According to the study, the label for this sample's treatment or condition signals: live attenuated yellow fever vaccine strain. A standard Ficoll-Paque protocol was used to isolate PBMCs from peripheral blood. CD4 and CD8 T-cell fractions were isolated with Dynabeads CD4 and CD8 positive selection kits. RNA was extracted with TriZol from bulk PBMCs, CD4 and CD8 fractions, and dextramer-positive and dextramer-negative fractions. The TCR originated in a man between 18 and 29 years old who received the YFV17D yellow fever vaccine. The sequencing here drew on CD4+ T cells sorted from PBMCs, taken 15 days after the yellow fever booster vaccination. The V and J genes are TRBV7-9 and TRBJ2-7, with TRBD1 matching 8 junction bases. The CDR3: CDSSPRDRRNEQYF. The DNA is as follows: TGTGACAGCAGCCCCCGGGACAGGCGCAACGAGCAGTACTTC.